This entry features one T cell receptor (beta chain) sequence. Its antigen is not yet known. Base-call qualities are not available, and no considerably larger clone is one nucleotide away. This record comes from a study of somatic mutations in cytotoxic T cells in rheumatoid arthritis listed by TCRdb under 2017. About the investigation overall: Sorted V beta1+ cells also underwent TCRB sequencing, and some V beta antibody-stained T-cell populations were flow-sorted at nearly 100% purity on a FACSAria II or Sony SH800. In newly diagnosed rheumatoid arthritis without treatment, the study examined if expanded CD8+ T-cell clones harbor somatic mutations, relying on TCRB deep sequencing to characterize clonality. TCRB deep sequencing covered some 60 patients with rheumatoid arthritis along with about 20 healthy controls. Patient and control groups had essentially identical median ages.

General conclusions and limits of the study: Rheumatoid arthritis patients and age-matched healthy controls did not significantly differ in CD8+ T-cell clonality. The largest CD8+ clone made up more than 20% of CD8+ cells in about an eighth of the roughly 60 patients, and blood and synovial fluid shared several identical CD8+ TCRB sequences. CD8+ clonality increased with age in patients (Spearman r=0.49) but not in healthy controls. The expanded CD8+ clones had unknown antigen targets, and not appearing in virus-specific databases did not rule out that they were virus-specific. No adjustment for multiple comparisons was made for the slight TRBV07 underrepresentation in patients.

The trim is 3 bases for V and 11 bases for J, with a gap of 20 bases between the germline ends. CDR1 MDHEN and CDR2 SYDVKM were looked up in the germline V gene. The CDR3 runs 15 residues from the cysteine to the phenylalanine. Left in the record is the CDR3 DNA by itself, 45 bases read in frame from the first base. Sequencing of TCRB CDR3 was done on genomic DNA with the immunoSEQ assay. The authors' analysis ran thus. Analyses were restricted to productive TCRB rearrangements. Clonality was expressed as a Shannon entropy-based productive clonality index, with each clone defined by a unique TCRB CDR3 sequence. The template counts of each clone relative to the total templates per sample were used to calculate repertoire overlap between two samples. Flow cytometry-measured V-gene usage correlated with V-gene usage from TCRB sequencing, with a Spearman r of about 0.65. TCRdb provides this immuneACCESS table in a form limited to in-frame rearrangements. Some clones are lacking; in checked studies, under half of them reflect an unresolved V gene, and why the rest are absent is not known. V and J calls and clone size are copied from that table; D and trimming were computed from the DNA. The sample table lists about 26,000 clones, roughly 80% of them with a count of one. The ten biggest clones cover roughly 4.9% of the sample.

The 20 healthy controls were blood donors whose buffy coats were used; they had a median age of approximately 61 years (range 21-70), and roughly 50% were female. Flow cytometry confirmed the purity of CD4+ and CD8+ cells that had been isolated by positive magnetic bead selection on an AutoMACS. Peripheral blood mononuclear cells were obtained using density gradient separation with Ficoll-Paque PLUS. Using Nucleospin Tissue or Tissue XS kits, DNA was extracted from CD4-enriched, CD8-enriched or PBMC samples, with quantification by a Qubit 2.0 fluorometer. The sample taken for sequencing was CD8+ T cells sorted from blood. The sequence was collected from a man between 50 and 59 years old in good health. The chain employs TRBV28 and TRBJ1-5; the D segment cannot be called with confidence. The DNA sequence reads TGTGCCAGCAGTTTGGCACGGAGGGCCCTGGGGTCCCAGCATTTT. Translated, this is CASSLARRALGSQHF.